Presented here are 11 T cell receptor beta chains from one specimen sequenced in a study of blood T cells in healthy people across ages. Primers used in a second PCR of about 7 to 12 cycles were a sample-barcoded 5' primer and a J-beta primer mix. From the 5' RACE reads, TCRdb called clonotypes with MiXCR, one entry per CDR3 protein. The sample has about 1,500,000 distinct CDR3 sequences; 35% to 45% are singletons. Sample: blood. The source is a woman aged 18 to 35 in good health.

The CDR3 is CASSLETGFDEQYF. The CDR3 coding sequence is TGCGCCAGCAGCCTCGAAACAGGGTTTGACGAGCAGTACTTC. The rearrangement joins TRBV5-1 to TRBJ2-7; TRBD1 might be the D (6 bases). Trimming left V 4 bases short and J 5 bases short, with 16 bases between. CDR3 size: 14 residues. Germline CDR1 and CDR2: SGHRS and YFSETQ.

CDR3 DNA: TGTGCCAGCAGCGTAGATCCCGGTAGACCCGGTGGTGAGCAGTTCTTC. Protein sequence: CASSVDPGRPGGEQFF. The rearrangement uses TRBV9 and TRBJ2-1; D is unresolved. Per germline, CDR1 SGDLS and CDR2 YYNGEE. The length of the CDR3 is 16 residues. Trimming left V 0 bases short and J 9 bases short, with 19 bases between.

The V gene is TRBV12-3 or TRBV12-4, the J gene TRBJ2-3; 10 nucleotides line up with TRBD2. Unmatched junction bases numbered 7, after V lost 7 bases and J lost 6 bases. The CDR3 extends over 14 amino acids. The CDR3 here is CASTSGGPSDTQYF. For the CDR3, the DNA is TGTGCCAGCACTAGCGGGGGCCCCTCCGATACGCAGTATTTT.

The chain recombines TRBV25-1 with TRBJ1-1, with D tentatively TRBD1 (5 bases). V lost 4 bases to trimming and J lost 9 bases, with 12 bases between them. Germline V gene sequence: CDR1 MGHDK, CDR2 SYGVNS. This CDR3 has 12 residues. The DNA of the CDR3 is TGTGCCAGCAGTGTGGCCGGGGGGAAAGCTTTCTTT. Translated, it gives CASSVAGGKAFF.

This sequence joins TRBV6-6 and TRBJ2-7; 12 nucleotides agree with TRBD2. This CDR3 has 15 residues. CDR1 is MNHNY, CDR2 SVGAGI, per germline (reference sequence). V gave up 4 bases and J gave up 7 bases; unmatched junction bases: 8. The CDR3, as DNA: TGTGCCAGCAGTTCCACAACTAGCGGGGGGCAAGAGCAGTACTTC. Amino acids: CASSSTTSGGQEQYF.

The chain is built from TRBV6-1 and TRBJ1-2; 7 bases are a match to TRBD1. The CDR3 spans 13 residues. V lost 4 bases to trimming and J lost 8 bases; unmatched junction nucleotides: 7. Germline lookup yields CDR1 MNHNS and CDR2 SASEGT. The CDR3 DNA is TGTGCCAGCAGTGCACGGACAGGTCAAGGCTACACCTTC. This gives the protein CASSARTGQGYTF.

The sample holds a few counts of this clonotype. The V call is TRBV5-1, the J call TRBJ2-7, with a possible D match to TRBD2 (5 bases). Germline values: CDR1 SGHRS, CDR2 YFSETQ. This CDR3 is built from 14 residues. V was clipped by 0 bases and J by 4 bases, with 11 bases between them. CDR3 nucleotide sequence: TGCGCCAGCAGCTTGGACCCCGAGGGTTACGAGCAGTACTTC. Amino acid sequence: CASSLDPEGYEQYF.

The chain combines TRBV11-3 with TRBJ2-5; 10 bases agree with TRBD2. This CDR3 contains 14 residues. Trimming cost V 0 bases and J 13 bases; bases outside gene matches: 8. The germline CDR1 and CDR2 sequences are SGHNT and YENEEA. CDR3 coding DNA: TGTGCCAGCAGCTTAGATCCTAGCGGGGGCGCGGTGTACTTC. This gives the protein CASSLDPSGGAVYF.

In its sample, this clonotype was seen a few times. The J gene is TRBJ2-7, the V gene TRBV6-5, with D unresolved. V was pared by 6 bases and J by 2 bases, with 11 bases between. Germline V gene sequence: CDR1 MNHEY, CDR2 SVGAGI. There are 13 residues in the CDR3. The CDR3 region is CASSPSAPYEQYF. CDR3 bases: TGTGCCAGCAGCCCCTCGGCTCCCTACGAGCAGTACTTC.

This clonotype was observed a handful of times. The CDR3 protein is CASSLAGLIYEQYF. CDR3 nucleotides: TGTGCCAGCAGTTTAGCGGGGCTGATTTACGAGCAGTACTTC. The chain carries TRBV28 and TRBJ2-7, with a weak D call TRBD2 (6 bases). The germline CDR1 and CDR2 sequences are MDHEN and SYDVKM. V dropped 2 bases and J dropped 4 bases, with 12 bases sitting between them. The CDR3 covers 14 residues. Full variable domain (outside the CDR3, taken from reference TRBV28 and TRBJ2-7): DVKVTQSSRYLVKRTGEKVFLECVQDMDHENMFWYRQDPGLGLRLIYFSYDVKMKEKGDIPEGYSVSREKKERFSLILESASTNQTSMYLCASSLAGLIYEQYFGPGTRLTVT.

The chain uses TRBV29-1 and TRBJ2-4; 11 bases match TRBD2. With the DNA end fitting TRBJ2-7 better, the J assignment may be wrong. This CDR3 contains 15 residues. CDR1 SQVTM and CDR2 ANQGSEA come from the germline V gene. This CDR3 is CSVVGTSGSWYEQYF. Written as DNA, the CDR3 is TGCAGCGTTGTAGGAACTAGCGGGAGTTGGTACGAGCAGTACTTC.